Below, 23 T cell receptor beta chains from the same sample are listed, as sequenced in a study of T cell responses to AZD1222 COVID-19 vaccine. Using immunoSEQ multiplex PCR, the repertoire was profiled, and TCRdb retains in-frame clones only, with some absent. The data hold approximately 99,000 clones, with approximately 89% observed a single time. Here the sequenced sample was peripheral blood, taken on day 0 of MenACWY control vaccination. The receptors derive from an adult in good health.

This chain links TRBV9 with TRBJ2-7; a weak D match, TRBD1 (6 bases). CDR3 length equals 14 residues. Germline V gene data show CDR1 as SGDLS and CDR2 as YYNGEE. V was trimmed by 4 bases and J by 3 bases, leaving 14 bases between them. This CDR3 is CASSPGHPNYEQYF. DNA for the CDR3: TGTGCCAGCAGCCCGGGACATCCCAACTACGAGCAGTACTTC.

This chain joins TRBV7-3 and TRBJ1-1; D may be TRBD1 (6 bases). The germline V and J ends were trimmed by 5 bases and 4 bases, with 23 bases remaining between them. Looked up from germline, CDR1 is SGHTA and CDR2 is FQGTGA. This CDR3 region has 17 residues. CDR3: CASSPPVRGCWGTEAFF. DNA for the CDR3: TGTGCCAGCAGCCCCCCGGTCAGGGGCTGCTGGGGCACTGAAGCTTTCTTT.

This sequence joins TRBV19 and TRBJ2-5; D possibly matches TRBD1 or TRBD2 (5 bases each). Germline V lookup: CDR1 LNHDA, CDR2 SQIVND (reference sequence). The CDR3 is made up of 13 amino acids. Trimming left V 6 bases short and J 1 base short, with 9 bases between. This CDR3 reads CASSWDGQETQYF. The CDR3 coding sequence is TGTGCCAGTAGCTGGGACGGCCAAGAGACCCAGTACTTC.

J is TRBJ1-2 and V is TRBV7-2; 8 positions agree with TRBD1. Trimming removed 5 bases from V and 3 bases from J; junction bases left unmatched: 8. The CDR3 spans 15 residues. CDR1 is SGHTA, CDR2 FQGNSA, per germline. For the CDR3, the DNA is TGTGCCAGCAGCGTTGGACAGGGTCAGTACTATGGCTACACCTTC. Its protein is CASSVGQGQYYGYTF.

Only one count was recorded for this clone. The chain combines TRBV28 with TRBJ1-4; 7 bases are a match to TRBD1. After removal of 3 bases from V and 6 bases from J, the junction contained 7 bases not matched to a gene. Germline-derived CDR1 and CDR2 are MDHEN and SYDVKM. This CDR3 comprises 15 residues. The CDR3 region has the DNA TGTGCCAGCAGTTTCTTTCAGGGGGTATATGAAAAACTGTTTTTT. This sequence encodes CASSFFQGVYEKLFF.

The chain joins TRBV5-4 to TRBJ2-1; D is unclear. The CDR3 has 15 amino acids. Trimming stripped 4 bases from V and 0 bases from J, with 11 bases between. CDR1 SGHNT and CDR2 YYREEE come from the germline V gene (reference sequence). The CDR3 DNA follows: TGTGCCAGCAGCCGACCAGGCAGCTCCTACAATGAGCAGTTCTTC. Its protein is CASSRPGSSYNEQFF.

The V and J genes are TRBV4-2 and TRBJ2-3; D is unclear. The germline V gene has CDR1 LGHNA and CDR2 YNFKEQ. V lost 1 base, J lost 3 bases, and 14 bases lay in between. This CDR3 has 16 amino acids. DNA for the CDR3: TGTGCCAGCAGCCAAGGAAGTAGCTTTGGGACAGATACGCAGTATTTT. Protein: CASSQGSSFGTDTQYF.

This rearrangement joins TRBV6-5 to TRBJ1-2; perhaps TRBD1 as D (5 bases). CDR1 and CDR2 (germline): MNHEY, SVGAGI. This CDR3 spans 14 amino acids. The germline V and J ends were trimmed by 2 bases and 4 bases, with 11 bases remaining between them. The CDR3 DNA reads TGTGCCAGCAGTTACGCAGGGAAACCCTATGGCTACACCTTC. It is translated as CASSYAGKPYGYTF.

The chain employs TRBV10-3 and TRBJ2-1; the match to TRBD1 covers 10 bases. V gave up 3 bases and J gave up 6 bases; unmatched junction bases: 8. The CDR3 loop spans 16 amino acids. Germline CDR1 and CDR2: ENHRY and SYGVKD. The CDR3 protein is CAISDHRGQGINEQFF. The CDR3 DNA reads as TGTGCCATCAGTGACCACAGGGGACAGGGGATCAATGAGCAGTTCTTC.

With regard to this clone: The identical CDR3 is also encoded by other nucleotide sequences in the sample. This chain uses TRBV7-9 with TRBJ2-1; 10 bases line up with TRBD2. The CDR3 runs to 16 residues. V was pared by 2 bases and J by 2 bases, with 3 bases of the junction left unmatched. Germline assignment: CDR1 SEHNR and CDR2 FQNEAQ (reference sequence). The CDR3 sequence is CASSLSLAGAYNEQFF. CDR3 DNA sequence: TGTGCCAGCAGCTTATCCCTAGCGGGGGCCTACAATGAGCAGTTCTTC.

The gene calls are TRBV5-1 and TRBJ2-1, with 9 bases aligning to TRBD2. The CDR3 runs to 13 residues. V lost 4 bases to trimming and J lost 13 bases; unmatched junction nucleotides: 9. Germline V gives CDR1 SGHRS, CDR2 YFSETQ. The CDR3 coding sequence is TGCGCCAGCAGCATAATGACTAGCGGTAATCAGTTCTTC. Translating it yields CASSIMTSGNQFF.

V and J are TRBV5-4 and TRBJ2-1; a weak D match, TRBD1 (6 bases). V was pared by 4 bases and J by 7 bases, with 21 bases between. CDR1 and CDR2 (germline): SGHNT, YYREEE (reference sequence). This CDR3 is built from 16 residues. CDR3 in DNA: TGTGCCAGCAGCAACGACGACCAGGGGTTATGGAATGAGCAGTTCTTC. This codes for CASSNDDQGLWNEQFF.

This rearrangement joins TRBV9 to TRBJ1-1; D unresolved. The germline CDR1 and CDR2 sequences are SGDLS and YYNGEE. The ends were cut back, 0 bases at V and 7 bases at J, with 7 bases in the middle. CDR3 length equals 12 residues. The CDR3 loop reads CASSVENLEAFF. The CDR3 nucleotides read TGTGCCAGCAGCGTAGAGAATCTTGAAGCTTTCTTT. Full variable domain (rest looked up from reference TRBV9 and TRBJ1-1): DSGVTQTPKHLITATGQRVTLRCSPRSGDLSVYWYQQSLDQGLQFLIQYYNGEERAKGNILERFSAQQFPDLHSELNLSSLELGDSALYFCASSVENLEAFFGQGTRLTVV.

The V call is TRBV11-3, the J call TRBJ2-2; D possibly uses TRBD1 or TRBD2 (6 bases each). V shed 1 base and J shed 4 bases, with 10 bases lying between them. Germline V lookup: CDR1 SGHNT, CDR2 YENEEA. This CDR3 region has 15 residues. The CDR3 coding sequence is TGTGCCAGCAGCTTAGTGGGGGGCGGCACCGGGGAGCTGTTTTTT. Its protein is CASSLVGGGTGELFF.

The V and J genes are TRBV30 and TRBJ1-2; D unclear. The CDR3 length is 13 residues. Between the trimmed V and J ends, which lost 2 bases and 6 bases, there was a span of 13 bases. Germline-derived CDR1 and CDR2 are GTSNPN and SVGIG (reference sequence). The CDR3 nucleotides are TGTGCCTGGAGTTGGTGGAGAGAAGATGGCTACACCTTC. Encoded protein: CAWSWWREDGYTF.

The chain links TRBV10-3 to TRBJ2-1, with a possible D match to TRBD2 (6 bases). CDR1 is ENHRY, CDR2 SYGVKD, per germline. The V and J ends lost 8 bases and 9 bases respectively, with 17 bases between them. The CDR3 sequence is 13 residues long. The CDR3 loop is CAIGGTELGEQFF. The CDR3 nucleotides are TGTGCCATCGGCGGGACCGAGCTGGGTGAGCAGTTCTTC.

In this sample, this clone turned up once. This sequence joins TRBV18 and TRBJ1-5; D unresolved. Trimming removed 3 bases at V and 6 bases at J, with 9 bases between. The CDR3 consists of 13 residues. Germline-derived CDR1 and CDR2 are KGHSH and LQKENI. The DNA for the CDR3 is TGTGCCAGCTCACCGAAAGTGGGTCAGCCCCAGCATTTT. Protein: CASSPKVGQPQHF. Together with reference TRBV18 and TRBJ1-5, the CDR3 gives the full variable domain: NAGVMQNPRHLVRRRGQEARLRCSPMKGHSHVYWYRQLPEEGLKFMVYLQKENIIDESGMPKERFSAEFPKEGPSILRIQQVVRGDSAAYFCASSPKVGQPQHFGDGTRLSIL.

This chain connects TRBV6-5 to TRBJ1-1; 8 bases fit TRBD1. V lost 4 bases and J lost 1; bases outside the gene matches: 2. The CDR3 runs to 14 residues. Germline values: CDR1 MNHEY, CDR2 SVGAGI. For the CDR3, the DNA is TGTGCCAGCAGTTTTACAGGGGGGAACACTGAAGCTTTCTTT. It encodes CASSFTGGNTEAFF.

The rearrangement uses TRBV4-1 and TRBJ1-2; the D is unclear. The CDR3 covers 15 residues. Trimming pared 0 bases from V and 6 bases from J, leaving 14 bases between. Germline CDR1 reads MGHRA; CDR2 reads YSYEKL. The CDR3 bases are TGCGCCAGCAGCCAAGATATATCTTCGAGGGATGGCTACACCTTC. Translation gives CASSQDISSRDGYTF.

This chain connects TRBV5-1 to TRBJ1-2, with D uncertain. The germline V gene encodes CDR1 SGHRS and CDR2 YFSETQ. V was trimmed by 2 bases and J by 2 bases, leaving 19 bases between them. This CDR3 has 17 residues. This CDR3 is CASSFFAVDPANYGYTF. As DNA, the CDR3 is TGCGCCAGCAGCTTTTTTGCCGTCGACCCGGCGAACTATGGCTACACCTTC.

A single count supports this clone. V is TRBV19 and J is TRBJ1-2; 10 bases match TRBD1. The V segment lost 9 bases and the J segment 0 bases; nucleotides outside the gene matches: 4. Germline V CDR1 and CDR2: LNHDA, SQIVND (reference sequence). CDR3 length: 14 residues. CDR3 protein: CASLGTGANYGYTF. The CDR3 coding sequence is TGTGCCAGCCTCGGGACAGGGGCTAACTATGGCTACACCTTC.

V is TRBV6-5 and J is TRBJ1-5, with TRBD1 matching 9 bases. This CDR3 spans 15 amino acids. Germline V CDR1 and CDR2: MNHEY, SVGAGI. J lost 7 bases, V lost 6 bases, and 10 bases had no gene match. CDR3 protein: CASSQARQGVQPQHF. The CDR3 nucleotides read TGTGCCAGCAGCCAAGCCCGACAGGGGGTCCAGCCCCAGCATTTT.

V gene TRBV4-3 combines with J gene TRBJ2-3; 9 positions match TRBD2. V dropped 0 bases and J dropped 6; count of bases not matched to a gene: 7. This CDR3 has 16 residues. Germline V gives CDR1 LGHNA, CDR2 YSLEER. The CDR3 DNA sequence: TGCGCCAGCAGCCAAGATTTGACTAGCGGCTGGGATACGCAGTATTTT. Protein: CASSQDLTSGWDTQYF.